The 31 T cell receptor beta chains given below trace back to one sample, sequenced in a study of immune cell composition in non-small cell lung cancer. Normal lung was sampled as far from the tumour as possible, at least 3 cm. This table comes from immunoSEQ multiplex PCR, and its TCRdb copy is limited to in-frame clones, with some not included. The table records some 4,600 clones, roughly 70% of them present only once. Input material: non-adjacent lung tissue. These receptors were collected from a human donor with non-small cell lung cancer.

This clone was detected only a few times. The CDR3 bases are TGCGCCAGCAGCCCCCAAGTGGGGGTGATTCAGCCCCAGCATTTT. Amino acids: CASSPQVGVIQPQHF. The chain recombines TRBV4-1 with TRBJ1-5; the D gene is possibly TRBD1 (5 bases). Deletions cut 4 bases from V and 6 bases from J, with 16 bases between. The germline CDR1 and CDR2 sequences are MGHRA and YSYEKL. This CDR3 has 15 amino acids.

V gene TRBV30 combines with J gene TRBJ1-2; 12 bases line up with TRBD1. The germline gives CDR1 GTSNPN, CDR2 SVGIG (reference sequence). The CDR3 contains 15 residues. After removal of 7 bases from V and 8 bases from J, the junction contained 14 bases not matched to a gene. This CDR3 reads CASAGGQGAGGGYTF. The CDR3, as DNA: TGTGCCTCCGCCGGGGGACAGGGGGCGGGCGGGGGCTACACCTTC.

The chain employs TRBV27 and TRBJ1-6; D is perhaps TRBD1 (6 bases). CDR3 length equals 15 residues. Trimming removed 2 bases from V and 9 bases from J, with 14 bases in between. Germline V gives CDR1 MNHEY, CDR2 SMNVEV (reference sequence). This CDR3 is CASSLRGAGGSPLHF. The CDR3 nucleotides read TGTGCCAGCAGTTTACGGGGGGCCGGAGGTTCACCCCTCCACTTT.

Comments on this clone: The junction does not match germline at one end; this may be a read error. This sequence joins TRBV7-2 and TRBJ2-6; 7 nucleotides line up with TRBD1. The germline V gene encodes CDR1 SGHTA and CDR2 FQGNSA. CDR3 length: 14 residues. The CDR3: CANSLGGAWDVLTF. The CDR3 DNA reads as TGTGCCAACAGCTTAGGGGGCGCATGGGACGTCCTGACTTTC.

Worth noting for this clone: The conserved phenylalanine or tryptophan is not found at the CDR3 terminus, so this likely reflects a read error. The limits of the CDR3 on the DNA are not certain, so only TCRdb's listed CDR3 is given. This sequence joins TRBV19 and TRBJ1-2. The length of the CDR3 is 8 amino acids, counting both ends. CDR1 is LNHDA, CDR2 SQIVND, per germline (reference sequence). CDR3 region: CASSLGSN.

This rearrangement joins TRBV29-1 to TRBJ1-2, with 9 bases that match TRBD1. The CDR3 covers 13 residues. Germline V gene data show CDR1 as SQVTM and CDR2 as ANQGSEA. V shed 5 bases and J 4 bases; nucleotides not matched to a gene: 5. The CDR3 sequence is CSVTGQGSYGYTF. The CDR3 region has the DNA TGCAGCGTTACGGGACAGGGTTCCTATGGCTACACCTTC.

The chain uses TRBV7-8 and TRBJ2-2; maybe TRBD2 (6 bases). The CDR3 runs to 15 residues. The germline gives CDR1 SGHVS, CDR2 FQNEAQ. Between the trimmed V and J ends, which lost 4 bases and 6 bases, there was a span of 15 bases. The chain's CDR3 is CASSSTRAGSGELFF. In DNA form, the CDR3 reads TGTGCCAGCAGCTCCACTAGGGCGGGGTCCGGGGAGCTGTTTTTT.

The rearrangement links TRBV11-2 to TRBJ2-5; 9 bases match TRBD1. The CDR3 runs to 15 residues. Trimming took 4 bases from V and 5 from J; bases not matched to a gene: 8. Looked up from germline, CDR1 is SGHAT and CDR2 is FQNNGV. In DNA, the CDR3 is TGTGCCAGCAGCTCAGTAACAGGGGGCGCGGAGACCCAGTACTTC. It is translated as CASSSVTGGAETQYF.

This clone was seen a few times. V usage is TRBV6-1 and J usage is TRBJ2-7; D is unclear. Trimming removed 1 base at V and 0 bases at J, with 7 bases between. Germline CDR1 reads MNHNS; CDR2 reads SASEGT. The length of the CDR3 is 14 residues. The CDR3 loop is CASSEGWSSYEQYF. As DNA, the CDR3 is TGTGCCAGCAGTGAAGGTTGGAGCTCCTACGAGCAGTACTTC.

The CDR3 DNA reads TGTGCCAGTAGTAAAGAACAGGGATCCTACGAGCAGTACTTC. This sequence encodes CASSKEQGSYEQYF. The chain joins TRBV19 to TRBJ2-7, with D maybe TRBD1 (6 bases). This CDR3 spans 14 amino acids. Germline CDR1 reads LNHDA; CDR2 reads SQIVND (reference sequence). Between the trimmed V and J ends, which lost 4 bases and 1 base, there was a span of 11 bases.

The J gene is TRBJ1-1, the V gene TRBV18; 8 bases align to TRBD1. The V gene end was trimmed by 8 bases and the J gene end by 5 bases; junction bases not matched to a gene: 16. CDR1 is KGHSH, CDR2 LQKENI, per germline. This CDR3 is built from 16 residues. DNA for the CDR3: TGTGCCAGCCCAAGGGTAAGTCAGGGGGCTGGGACTGAAGCTTTCTTT. As protein: CASPRVSQGAGTEAFF.

This clone appeared a single time. The chain links TRBV27 to TRBJ2-1, with 7 bases identical to TRBD1. CDR3 length: 13 residues. Germline-derived CDR1 and CDR2 are MNHEY and SMNVEV (reference sequence). V shed 4 bases, J shed 8 bases, and the junction held 5 bases outside the gene matches. This CDR3 is CASSSTGSDEQFF. CDR3 DNA: TGTGCCAGCAGTTCGACAGGGTCCGATGAGCAGTTCTTC.

The V gene is TRBV15, the J gene TRBJ2-3; 7 positions agree with TRBD2. The CDR3 has 15 residues. Germline V gene lookup returns CDR1 LNHNV and CDR2 YYDKDF (reference sequence). V shed 5 bases, J shed 8 bases, and the junction held 13 bases outside the gene matches. This chain's CDR3 is CATSLPYRGVGTQYF. CDR3 DNA sequence: TGTGCCACCAGCCTCCCCTATCGGGGGGTTGGTACGCAGTATTTT.

This chain uses TRBV19 with TRBJ2-3; 9 nucleotides agree with TRBD1. Germline V lookup: CDR1 LNHDA, CDR2 SQIVND (reference sequence). J was trimmed by 8 bases and V by 5 bases; bases with no gene match: 17. The CDR3 has 17 amino acids. In DNA, the CDR3 is TGTGCCAGTAGTGGACCGGGACAGGGCTTCCCGGGAGGTACGCAGTATTTT. It is translated as CASSGPGQGFPGGTQYF.

The gene calls are TRBV4-1 and TRBJ2-5, with D perhaps TRBD2 (7 bases). The CDR3 extends over 16 amino acids. Trimming took 4 bases from V and 0 from J, leaving 15 bases between them. The germline V gene encodes CDR1 MGHRA and CDR2 YSYEKL. The CDR3 region has the DNA TGCGCCAGCAGCCTCTCCAAGGGGGGGCACCAAGAGACCCAGTACTTC. This encodes CASSLSKGGHQETQYF.

In this sample, this clone turned up a few times. The gene calls are TRBV11-2 and TRBJ1-1; D is perhaps TRBD1 (6 bases). Trimming stripped 1 base from V and 5 bases from J, with 17 bases between. CDR1 and CDR2 from the germline V gene are SGHAT and FQNNGV. CDR3 length: 16 amino acids. The CDR3 DNA reads as TGTGCCAGCAGCTTAGGAGGACCGGGGGCGCTGACTGAAGCTTTCTTT. Amino acid sequence: CASSLGGPGALTEAFF.

CDR3: CASSSGGGGTKGTGELFF. CDR3 in DNA: TGCGCCAGCAGCTCTGGGGGCGGGGGGACGAAAGGCACCGGGGAGCTGTTTTTT. The gene calls are TRBV4-1 and TRBJ2-2, with 8 bases matching TRBD2. Per the germline V gene, CDR1 is MGHRA and CDR2 is YSYEKL. The CDR3 has 18 amino acids. V lost 5 bases, J lost 4 bases, and 15 bases stayed unmatched.

This CDR3 is CASSPGRRGGPDTQYF. The CDR3 region has the DNA TGTGCCAGCAGCCCTGGCAGGAGGGGGGGGCCAGATACGCAGTATTTT. The chain couples TRBV7-3 to TRBJ2-3, with D maybe TRBD2 (7 bases). Germline CDR1 SGHTA, CDR2 FQGTGA. The CDR3 is 16 residues long. The V end was cut by 5 bases, the J end by 4 bases, with 19 bases between.

The chain carries TRBV6-6 and TRBJ2-5, with D possibly being TRBD1 or TRBD2 (5 bases each). The CDR3 totals 14 residues. Germline V CDR1 and CDR2: MNHNY, SVGAGI (reference sequence). The ends were cut back, 2 bases at V and 5 bases at J, with 12 bases in the middle. The CDR3 DNA sequence: TGTGCCAGCAGTTACGAGGGACCCCACGAGACCCAGTACTTC. The encoded protein is CASSYEGPHETQYF.

The chain recombines TRBV5-4 with TRBJ1-1; D is ambiguous. This CDR3 spans 14 amino acids. Per germline, CDR1 SGHNT and CDR2 YYREEE (reference sequence). Trimming took off 4 bases at V and 2 bases at J, with 12 bases between the two ends. The CDR3 DNA follows: TGTGCCAGCAGCCTAGGACTGATTAACACTGAAGCTTTCTTT. This sequence encodes CASSLGLINTEAFF. The full variable domain, its missing parts supplied by reference TRBV5-4 and TRBJ1-1, is ETGVTQSPTHLIKTRGQQVTLRCSSQSGHNTVSWYQQALGQGPQFIFQYYREEENGRGNFPPRFSGLQFPNYSSELNVNALELDDSALYLCASSLGLINTEAFFGQGTRLTVV.

This rearrangement joins TRBV7-3 to TRBJ2-2, with D perhaps assigned TRBD1 or TRBD2 (6 bases each). This CDR3 contains 16 residues. V shed 0 bases and J shed 3 bases, with 11 bases lying between them. Germline CDR1 SGHTA, CDR2 FQGTGA. CDR3 nucleotides: TGTGCCAGCAGCTTAACGGGGGGCAGGGACACCGGGGAGCTGTTTTTT. Protein: CASSLTGGRDTGELFF.

The chain uses TRBV11-2 and TRBJ1-4; D possibly corresponds to TRBD1 (5 bases). The CDR3 is 14 residues long. The V end lost 5 bases, the J end lost 8 bases, and 15 bases lay between the germline ends. From germline, CDR1 is SGHAT and CDR2 FQNNGV. CDR3 in DNA: TGTGCCAGCAGCCAAGATTGGGGGTACGAAAAACTGTTTTTT. Amino acid sequence: CASSQDWGYEKLFF.

The V and J genes are TRBV19 and TRBJ1-1; TRBD1 aligns across 7 bases. Germline loops: CDR1 LNHDA, CDR2 SQIVND (reference sequence). The J segment lost 0 bases and the V segment lost 8 bases, leaving 6 bases of the junction unmatched. The length of the CDR3 is 14 residues. CDR3 loop: CASSTGLMNTEAFF. CDR3 DNA sequence: TGTGCCAGTTCGACAGGGCTAATGAACACTGAAGCTTTCTTT. Full variable domain (outside the CDR3, taken from reference TRBV19 and TRBJ1-1): DGGITQSPKYLFRKEGQNVTLSCEQNLNHDAMYWYRQDPGQGLRLIYYSQIVNDFQKGDIAEGYSVSREKKESFPLTVTSAQKNPTAFYLCASSTGLMNTEAFFGQGTRLTVV.

The chain carries TRBV7-2 and TRBJ2-1, with D unresolved. Germline V gene data show CDR1 as SGHTA and CDR2 as FQGNSA. CDR3 length: 13 amino acids. The V end was cut by 5 bases, the J end by 8 bases, with 13 bases between. In nucleotides, the CDR3 is TGTGCCAGCAGCAAAAGAGTGGTGCATGAGCAGTTCTTC. This gives the protein CASSKRVVHEQFF.

The rearrangement uses TRBV6-5 and TRBJ2-1; perhaps TRBD2 as D (6 bases). This CDR3 contains 14 residues. Germline V gene sequence: CDR1 MNHEY, CDR2 SVGAGI. The germline V and J ends were trimmed by 2 bases and 5 bases, with 10 bases remaining between them. CDR3 in DNA: TGTGCCAGCAGTTACGCCGGACTAAACAATGAGCAGTTCTTC. Its protein product is CASSYAGLNNEQFF.

This clone has a handful of counts. This chain links TRBV20-1 with TRBJ1-1; no clear D. This CDR3 is built from 11 residues. Looked up from germline, CDR1 is DFQATT and CDR2 is SNEGSKA (reference sequence). Trimming took off 6 bases at V and 3 bases at J, with 8 bases between the two ends. In nucleotides, the CDR3 is TGCAGTGCCCGAAAGGACACTGAAGCTTTCTTT. Its translation is CSARKDTEAFF.

The gene calls are TRBV29-1 and TRBJ1-1; TRBD1 aligns across 10 bases. The CDR3 totals 12 residues. V trimming: 6 bases; J trimming: 5 bases; junction bases outside the gene matches: 3. Germline V gene lookup returns CDR1 SQVTM and CDR2 ANQGSEA. The CDR3 DNA sequence: TGCAGCGTGGGGACAGGGGATACTGAAGCTTTCTTT. The encoded protein is CSVGTGDTEAFF.

The chain couples TRBV6-5 to TRBJ1-4; D remains unclear. This CDR3 contains 14 residues. From germline, CDR1 is MNHEY and CDR2 SVGAGI. V was clipped by 6 bases and J by 2 bases, with 10 bases between them. CDR3 sequence (DNA): TGTGCCAGCAGACCCACCCCCACTAATGAAAAACTGTTTTTT. Protein product: CASRPTPTNEKLFF.

This chain joins TRBV5-1 and TRBJ1-2; 8 nucleotides match TRBD1. The CDR3 totals 15 residues. With V trimmed by 4 bases and J by 4 bases, 9 bases remained unmatched. CDR1 is SGHRS and CDR2 is YFSETQ in the germline V gene. CDR3 sequence (DNA): TGCGCCAGCAGCCCCGGACAGGGCGCCTTCTATGGCTACACCTTC. Translation: CASSPGQGAFYGYTF.

The V gene is TRBV2, the J gene TRBJ2-3; the D is unclear. CDR3 length: 13 amino acids. The germline V gene has CDR1 SNHLY and CDR2 FYNNEI. V lost 5 bases, J lost 3 bases, and 9 bases lay in between. CDR3 loop: CASSQIFTDTQYF. Here the CDR3 DNA reads TGTGCCAGCAGTCAAATCTTTACAGATACGCAGTATTTT.

The chain has TRBV19 and TRBJ2-7; possibly TRBD1 or TRBD2 for D (5 bases each). Germline CDR1 is LNHDA and CDR2 is SQIVND (reference sequence). The CDR3 totals 13 residues. Between the trimmed V and J ends, which lost 6 bases and 1 base, there was a span of 10 bases. The CDR3 DNA reads as TGTGCCAGTAGCGGGACCCCATCCTACGAGCAGTACTTC. It is translated as CASSGTPSYEQYF.